This section outlines one TCR beta chain sequence together with its context. The sample originates from a study of T cells in localized non-small cell lung cancer. Germline CDR1 is MDHEN and CDR2 is SYDVKM. Trimming cost V 4 bases and J 3 bases, with 15 bases left between them. CDR3 size: 15 residues. Data came from immunoSEQ multiplex PCR; TCRdb stores just in-frame clones and leaves some out. Of under 55,000 clones detected, 80% appear once; the ten largest clones hold around 4%. The sample consisted of PBMCs, taken before any cancer treatment. The chain combines TRBV28 with TRBJ1-1; D unclear. This receptor was taken from a woman aged 40-70 years with stage II lung adenocarcinoma. The DNA of the CDR3 is TGTGCCAGCAGTTACTATGTCCTTGGGGACACTGAAGCTTTCTTT. Its translation: CASSYYVLGDTEAFF.